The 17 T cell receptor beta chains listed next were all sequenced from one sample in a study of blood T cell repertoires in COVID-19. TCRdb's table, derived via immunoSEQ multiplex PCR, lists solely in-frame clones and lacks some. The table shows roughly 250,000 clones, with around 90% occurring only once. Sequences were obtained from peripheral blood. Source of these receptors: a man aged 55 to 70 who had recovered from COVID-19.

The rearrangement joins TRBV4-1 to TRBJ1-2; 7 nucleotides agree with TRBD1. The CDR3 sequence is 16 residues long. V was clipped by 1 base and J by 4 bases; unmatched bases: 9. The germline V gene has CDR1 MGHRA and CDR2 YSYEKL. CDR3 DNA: TGCGCCAGCAGCCAAGGGAGTTTGGACAGGAGCTATGGCTACACCTTC. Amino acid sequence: CASSQGSLDRSYGYTF.

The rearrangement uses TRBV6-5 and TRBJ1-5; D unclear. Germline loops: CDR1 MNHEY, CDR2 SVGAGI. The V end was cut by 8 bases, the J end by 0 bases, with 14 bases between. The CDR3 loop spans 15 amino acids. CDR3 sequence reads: CASALRRFSNQPQHF. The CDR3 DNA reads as TGTGCCAGCGCCCTGAGGAGGTTTAGCAATCAGCCCCAGCATTTT.

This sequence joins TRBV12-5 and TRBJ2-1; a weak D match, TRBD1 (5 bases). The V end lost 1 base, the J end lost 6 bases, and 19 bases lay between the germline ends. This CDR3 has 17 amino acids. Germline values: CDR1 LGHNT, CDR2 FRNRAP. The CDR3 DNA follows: TGTGCTAGTGGTTTGGCCCCGGTCTTCCAGGGAACCAATGAGCAGTTCTTC. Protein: CASGLAPVFQGTNEQFF.

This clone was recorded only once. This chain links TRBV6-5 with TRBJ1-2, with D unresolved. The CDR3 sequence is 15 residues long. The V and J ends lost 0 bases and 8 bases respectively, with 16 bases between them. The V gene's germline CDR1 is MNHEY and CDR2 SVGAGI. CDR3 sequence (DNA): TGTGCCAGCAGTTACTCGACCGAGGGAGGTTACGGCTACACCTTC. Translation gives CASSYSTEGGYGYTF.

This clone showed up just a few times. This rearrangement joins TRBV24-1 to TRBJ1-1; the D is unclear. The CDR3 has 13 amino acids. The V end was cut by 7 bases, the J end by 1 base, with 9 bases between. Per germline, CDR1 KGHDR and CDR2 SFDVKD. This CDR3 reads CATREPGNTEAFF. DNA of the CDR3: TGTGCCACCAGGGAGCCGGGGAACACTGAAGCTTTCTTT.

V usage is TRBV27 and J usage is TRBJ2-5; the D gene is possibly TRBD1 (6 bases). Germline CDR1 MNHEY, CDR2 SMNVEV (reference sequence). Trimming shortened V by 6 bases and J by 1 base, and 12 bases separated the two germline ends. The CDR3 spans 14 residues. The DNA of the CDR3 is TGTGCCAGCAGATTGGACAGCCGCCAAGAGACCCAGTACTTC. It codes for CASRLDSRQETQYF.

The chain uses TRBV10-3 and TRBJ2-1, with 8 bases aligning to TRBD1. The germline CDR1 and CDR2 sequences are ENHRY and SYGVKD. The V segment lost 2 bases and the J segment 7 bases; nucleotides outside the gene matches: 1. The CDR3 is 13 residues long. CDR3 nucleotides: TGTGCCATCAGTGAGACAGGGGGTAATGAGCAGTTCTTC. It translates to CAISETGGNEQFF.

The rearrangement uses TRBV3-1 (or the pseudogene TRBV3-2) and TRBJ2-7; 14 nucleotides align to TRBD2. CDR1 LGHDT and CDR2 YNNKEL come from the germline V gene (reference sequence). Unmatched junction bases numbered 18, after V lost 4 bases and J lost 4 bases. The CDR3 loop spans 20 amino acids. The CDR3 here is CASSRNARRGLAGEPYEQYF. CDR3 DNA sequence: TGTGCCAGCAGCCGCAATGCTCGGAGGGGACTAGCGGGGGAACCTTACGAGCAGTACTTC.

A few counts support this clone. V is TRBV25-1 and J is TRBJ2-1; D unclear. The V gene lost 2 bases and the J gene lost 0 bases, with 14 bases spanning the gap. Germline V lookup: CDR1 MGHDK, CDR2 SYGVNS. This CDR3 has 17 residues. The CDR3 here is CASSEMGRFDSYNEQFF. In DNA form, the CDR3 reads TGTGCCAGCAGTGAAATGGGCAGGTTTGACTCCTACAATGAGCAGTTCTTC. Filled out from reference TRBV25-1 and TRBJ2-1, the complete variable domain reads EADIYQTPRYLVIGTGKKITLECSQTMGHDKMYWYQQDPGMELHLIHYSYGVNSTEKGDLSSESTVSRIRTEHFPLTLESARPSHTSQYLCASSEMGRFDSYNEQFFGPGTRLTVL.

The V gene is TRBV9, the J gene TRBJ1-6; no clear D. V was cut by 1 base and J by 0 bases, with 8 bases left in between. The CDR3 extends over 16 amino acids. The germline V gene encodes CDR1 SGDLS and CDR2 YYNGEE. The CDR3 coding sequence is TGTGCCAGCAGCGTAAAACACAGCTCCTATAATTCACCCCTCCACTTT. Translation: CASSVKHSSYNSPLHF.

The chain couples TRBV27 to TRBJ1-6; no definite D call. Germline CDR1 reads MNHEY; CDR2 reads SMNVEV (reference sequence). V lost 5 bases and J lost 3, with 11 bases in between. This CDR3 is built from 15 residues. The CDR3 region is CASSPPGIYNSPLHF. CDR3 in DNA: TGTGCCAGCAGTCCCCCCGGGATCTATAATTCACCCCTCCACTTT.

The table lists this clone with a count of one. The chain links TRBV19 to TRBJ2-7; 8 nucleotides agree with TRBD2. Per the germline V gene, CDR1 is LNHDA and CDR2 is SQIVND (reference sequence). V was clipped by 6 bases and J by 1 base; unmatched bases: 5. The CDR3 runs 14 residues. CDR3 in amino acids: CASSAGGSSYEQYF. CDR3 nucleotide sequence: TGTGCCAGTAGCGCGGGGGGCTCATCCTACGAGCAGTACTTC.

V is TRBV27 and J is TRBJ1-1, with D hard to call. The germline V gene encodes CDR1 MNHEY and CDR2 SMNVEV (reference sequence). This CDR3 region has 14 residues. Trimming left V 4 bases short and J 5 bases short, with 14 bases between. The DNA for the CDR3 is TGTGCCAGCAGTTCGACGTGGGAGAGAACTGAAGCTTTCTTT. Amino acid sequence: CASSSTWERTEAFF.

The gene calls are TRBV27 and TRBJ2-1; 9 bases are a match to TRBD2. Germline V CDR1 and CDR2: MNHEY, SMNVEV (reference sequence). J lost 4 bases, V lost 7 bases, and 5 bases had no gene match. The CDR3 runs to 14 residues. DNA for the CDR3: TGTGCCAGCAAGCTGCGGGGGGGGTACAATGAGCAGTTCTTC. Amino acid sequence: CASKLRGGYNEQFF.

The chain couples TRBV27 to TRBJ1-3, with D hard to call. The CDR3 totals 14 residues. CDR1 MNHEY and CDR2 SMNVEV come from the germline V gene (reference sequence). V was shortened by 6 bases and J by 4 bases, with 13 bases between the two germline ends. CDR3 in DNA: TGTGCCAGCAGCCCGGGCTCGGGAGGAAACACCATATATTTT. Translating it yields CASSPGSGGNTIYF.

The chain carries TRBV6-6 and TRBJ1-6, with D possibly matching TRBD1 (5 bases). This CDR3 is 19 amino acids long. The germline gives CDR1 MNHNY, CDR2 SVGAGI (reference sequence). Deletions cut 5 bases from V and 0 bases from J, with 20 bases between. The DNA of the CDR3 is TGTGCCAGCAGTCGTGTGGGGCTAAAAAAGAGCTCCTATAATTCACCCCTCCACTTT. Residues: CASSRVGLKKSSYNSPLHF.

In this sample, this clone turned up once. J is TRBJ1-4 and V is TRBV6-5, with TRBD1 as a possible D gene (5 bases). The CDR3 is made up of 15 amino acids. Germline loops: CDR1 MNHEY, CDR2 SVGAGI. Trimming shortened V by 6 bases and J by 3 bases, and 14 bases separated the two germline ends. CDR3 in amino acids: CASRQWRDPNEKLFF. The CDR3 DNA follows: TGTGCCAGCAGGCAGTGGCGGGACCCTAATGAAAAACTGTTTTTT.